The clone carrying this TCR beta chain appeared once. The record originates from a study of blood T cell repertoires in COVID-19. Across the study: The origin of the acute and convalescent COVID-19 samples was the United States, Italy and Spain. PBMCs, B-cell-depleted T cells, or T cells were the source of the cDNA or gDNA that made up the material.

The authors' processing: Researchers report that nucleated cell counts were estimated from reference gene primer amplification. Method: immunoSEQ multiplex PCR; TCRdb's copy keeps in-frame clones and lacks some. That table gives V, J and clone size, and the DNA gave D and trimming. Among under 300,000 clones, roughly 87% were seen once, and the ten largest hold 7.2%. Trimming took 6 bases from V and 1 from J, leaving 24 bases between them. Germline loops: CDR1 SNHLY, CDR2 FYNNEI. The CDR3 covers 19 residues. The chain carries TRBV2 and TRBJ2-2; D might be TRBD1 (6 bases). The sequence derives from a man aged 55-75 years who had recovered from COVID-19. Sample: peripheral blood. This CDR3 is CASSVPPGGQTGNTGELFF. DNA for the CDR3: TGTGCCAGCAGCGTACCCCCTGGCGGTCAGACAGGGAACACCGGGGAGCTGTTTTTT.